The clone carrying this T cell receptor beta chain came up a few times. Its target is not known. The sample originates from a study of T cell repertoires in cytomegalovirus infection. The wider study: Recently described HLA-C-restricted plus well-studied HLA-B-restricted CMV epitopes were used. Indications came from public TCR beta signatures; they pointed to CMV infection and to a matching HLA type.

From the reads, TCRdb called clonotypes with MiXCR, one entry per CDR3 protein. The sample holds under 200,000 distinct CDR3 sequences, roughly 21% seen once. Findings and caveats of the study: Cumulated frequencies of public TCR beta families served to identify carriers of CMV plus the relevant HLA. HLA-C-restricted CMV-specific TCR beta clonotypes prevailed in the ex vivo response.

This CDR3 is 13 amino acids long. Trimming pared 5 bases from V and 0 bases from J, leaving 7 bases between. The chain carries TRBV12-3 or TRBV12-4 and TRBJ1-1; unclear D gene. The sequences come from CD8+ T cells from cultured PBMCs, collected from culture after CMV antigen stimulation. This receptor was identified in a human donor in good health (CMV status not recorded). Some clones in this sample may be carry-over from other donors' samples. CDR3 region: CASSPPMNTEAFF. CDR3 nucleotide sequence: TGTGCCAGCAGTCCCCCCATGAACACTGAAGCTTTCTTT.